A selection of T cell receptor beta chains follows, all from one sample in a study of beta chain features in type 1 diabetes. Sequencing used immunoSEQ multiplex PCR; TCRdb keeps in-frame clones, though not all of them. Here the sample spans more than 150,000 clones, 8.5% to 10% being singletons. The sample taken for sequencing was central memory CD4+ T cells from blood. These receptors originate from a woman aged 25-40 years with type 1 diabetes. CDR3s leave out the opening cysteine and the closing phenylalanine or tryptophan. D genes are given only for firm matches.

cdr3_aa	v_call	d_call	j_call
ASSPDGASTNYGYT	TRBV19	-	TRBJ1-2
ASSVGQGLRETQY	TRBV5-1	-	TRBJ2-5
ASRETGGTEAF	TRBV6-6	TRBD1	TRBJ1-1
ASSSGPSQETQY	TRBV5-1	-	TRBJ2-5
ASSDSLAQNEQF	TRBV14	TRBD2	TRBJ2-1
ASSANGGGGEKLF	TRBV2	-	TRBJ1-4
ASSKRTRRETQY	TRBV7-3	TRBD2	TRBJ2-5
ASSLGRRGTEAF	TRBV5-6	-	TRBJ1-1
AIRDPSGSDQETQY	TRBV10-3	TRBD2	TRBJ2-5
ASSLSGPANTGELF	TRBV7-3	-	TRBJ2-2
ASSLDGGSVSYEQY	TRBV5-1	TRBD2	TRBJ2-7
AWSVTEDQPQH	TRBV30	-	TRBJ1-5
ASSLGGGWAL	TRBV28	-	TRBJ1-1
ASSLNGGATYEQY	TRBV7-3	-	TRBJ2-7
ASSFGTVGQPQH	TRBV7-9	TRBD1	TRBJ1-5
ATSIRLGPTETQY	TRBV15	-	TRBJ2-5
ASSERQGTNIQY	TRBV2	-	TRBJ2-4
ASRRYGYT	TRBV5-6	-	TRBJ1-2
ASSQAIPGGAETQY	TRBV4-1	TRBD1	TRBJ2-5
ASKELRETGELF	TRBV19	-	TRBJ2-2